This T cell receptor beta chain was observed in a study of OX40 agonist ivuxolimab in advanced cancers. Study at large: Patients were treated with intravenous ivuxolimab, dosed at 0.01 to 10 mg/kg and infused every 2 weeks. Study observations and caveats: Compared with CD4+, CD8+ T cells on average had more expanded clones. Among the lowest levels of clonal expansion were found in partial responders at 0.1-3.0 mg/kg.

The assay was immunoSEQ multiplex PCR, and TCRdb's table has in-frame clones only and misses some. The sample shows 30,000 to 40,000 clones, around 74% of them seen only once. Turning to this clone: Its cognate antigen is unknown.

The CDR3 loop spans 15 amino acids. The V and J ends lost 1 base and 4 bases, in that order; junction bases with no gene match: 2. Per the germline V gene, CDR1 is SEHNR and CDR2 is FQNEAQ (reference sequence). The sequence came from an adult with an advanced solid tumor such as melanoma, head and neck, liver or kidney cancer. V is TRBV7-9 and J is TRBJ1-1; 11 nucleotides line up with TRBD1. This material consisted of CD4+ or CD8+ T cells sorted from blood, taken in a trial of the OX40 agonist ivuxolimab. CDR3 DNA: TGTGCCAGCAGCTTAGGGGACAGGGGGGTCACTGAAGCTTTCTTT. Protein: CASSLGDRGVTEAFF.